This T cell receptor (beta chain) appears in the sequencing data of a study of T cells in Graves' hyperthyroidism and ophthalmopathy. This clonotype was seen ten or more times. With V trimmed by 5 bases and J by 1 base, 7 bases remained unmatched. Germline CDR1 is SNHLY and CDR2 is FYNNEI. The CDR3 has 16 residues. The TCR beta CDR3 regions underwent amplification using RNA transcripts as the source. Carried out on the TCR CDR3, a first-round RT-PCR used the HTBI primer set. TCRdb reprocessed the multiplex PCR reads with MiXCR, giving one entry per CDR3 protein. The sample contains hundreds of thousands of distinct CDR3 sequences, 14% of which appear only once.

The chain has TRBV2 and TRBJ2-1, with 8 bases that match TRBD2. The source of this sequence is a woman under 30 with Graves' hyperthyroidism. Sequenced sample: blood. The CDR3 protein is CASSSPGGESYNEQFF. In nucleotides, the CDR3 is TGTGCCAGCAGTTCCCCGGGGGGGGAATCCTACAATGAGCAGTTCTTC.